This T cell receptor beta chain is from a study of breast tumors, draining lymph nodes, adjacent tissues. Findings of the study overall: Tumor TCR diversity was below lymph nodes but above nontumor tissue. Luminal-like breast cancer showed significantly higher tumor–nontumor repertoire similarity than basal-like. Findings are consistent with lymph node origin and intratumoral expansion of most tumor T cells.

This clonotype was observed many times. Its antigen remains unknown. Trimming stripped 4 bases from V and 7 bases from J, with 14 bases between. Germline CDR1 SGDLS, CDR2 YYNGEE. This CDR3 has 14 residues. TCRdb re-derived calls from the multiplex PCR reads in MiXCR, one entry per CDR3 protein. The data show tens of thousands of distinct CDR3 sequences, 23% seen once. The TCR was taken from a female donor with breast cancer. Some clones in this sample may be carry-over from other donors' samples. The material sequenced was breast tumor tissue. The chain has TRBV9 and TRBJ1-4; D might be TRBD1 (6 bases). For the CDR3, the DNA is TGTGCCAGCAGCCTGAGACCACAGGGTGAAAAACTGTTTTTT. Translation: CASSLRPQGEKLFF.